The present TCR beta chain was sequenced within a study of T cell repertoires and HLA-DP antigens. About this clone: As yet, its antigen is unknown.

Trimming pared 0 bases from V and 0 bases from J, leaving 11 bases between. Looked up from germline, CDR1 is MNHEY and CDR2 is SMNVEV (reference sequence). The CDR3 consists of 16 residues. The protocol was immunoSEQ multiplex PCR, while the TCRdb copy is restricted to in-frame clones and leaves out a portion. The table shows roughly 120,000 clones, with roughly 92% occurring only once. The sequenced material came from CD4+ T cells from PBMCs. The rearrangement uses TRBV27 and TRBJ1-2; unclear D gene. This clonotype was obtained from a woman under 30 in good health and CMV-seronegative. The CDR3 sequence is CASSLSYAETNYGYTF. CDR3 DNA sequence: TGTGCCAGCAGTTTATCGTATGCAGAAACTAACTATGGCTACACCTTC.